The 30 T cell receptor beta chains below all came from one sample that was sequenced in a study of T cell responses to AZD1222 COVID-19 vaccine. The data were produced by immunoSEQ multiplex PCR, yet TCRdb's version contains in-frame clones alone and is incomplete. The profile shows under 50,000 clones, about 88% of them singletons. The specimen was peripheral blood, collected 28 days after the second AZD1222 dose. Every receptor here comes from an adult who received the AZD1222 COVID-19 vaccine.

CDR3 region: CASSVGPQEGYGYTF. DNA for the CDR3: TGTGCCAGCAGCGTAGGACCCCAAGAGGGCTATGGCTACACCTTC. The J gene is TRBJ1-2, the V gene TRBV9; no definite D call. The CDR3 length is 15 residues. V lost 0 bases, J lost 4 bases, and 13 bases lay in between. Germline V gives CDR1 SGDLS, CDR2 YYNGEE.

The rearrangement links TRBV9 to TRBJ1-3; D gene ambiguous. The V end lost 0 bases, the J end lost 7 bases, and 20 bases lay between the germline ends. The length of the CDR3 is 17 residues. Per the germline V gene, CDR1 is SGDLS and CDR2 is YYNGEE. CDR3 nucleotide sequence: TGTGCCAGCAGCGTAGCTCCCTATTTTAGGCATGCGAACACCATATATTTT. Its protein is CASSVAPYFRHANTIYF.

CDR3 coding DNA: TGCGCCAGCAGGACGGGACGCCAAGGGGGTGGAAATGAGCAGTTCTTC. Translating it yields CASRTGRQGGGNEQFF. This rearrangement joins TRBV10-1 to TRBJ2-1; the D gene is possibly TRBD1 (6 bases). Deletions cut 6 bases from V and 7 bases from J, with 22 bases between. From germline, CDR1 is WNHNN and CDR2 SYGVQD (reference sequence). This CDR3 region has 16 residues.

V usage is TRBV5-1 and J usage is TRBJ2-5, with 7 bases aligning to TRBD1. The trim removed 4 bases at V and 2 bases at J, leaving 8 bases unmatched. CDR3 length equals 15 residues. Germline V CDR1 and CDR2: SGHRS, YFSETQ. The CDR3 DNA reads as TGCGCCAGCAGCCGAAACCCGGGACAGCAAGAGACCCAGTACTTC. Protein product: CASSRNPGQQETQYF.

The V gene is TRBV6-1, the J gene TRBJ2-1; 14 nucleotides match TRBD2. The CDR3 is made up of 18 amino acids. Germline V gene data show CDR1 as MNHNS and CDR2 as SASEGT. Trimming removed 4 bases from V and 10 bases from J; junction bases left unmatched: 15. CDR3 protein: CASSAGGTSGSIVWEQFF. Here the CDR3 DNA reads TGTGCCAGCAGTGCTGGGGGGACTAGCGGGAGTATAGTTTGGGAGCAGTTCTTC.

The chain employs TRBV5-4 and TRBJ2-3; 9 bases map to TRBD2. The junction had 18 bases not matched to a gene; V was cut back by 4 bases and J by 3 bases. This CDR3 region has 19 residues. CDR1 and CDR2 (germline): SGHNT, YYREEE (reference sequence). The CDR3 coding sequence is TGTGCCAGCAGCCCGAAGACTCCAGCGGGGGGCCTTATTACAGATACGCAGTATTTT. Amino acid sequence: CASSPKTPAGGLITDTQYF.

The chain employs TRBV28 and TRBJ1-1; no clear D gene. Trimming removed 10 bases from V and 0 bases from J, with 12 bases in between. CDR3 length equals 13 residues. CDR1 and CDR2 from the germline V gene are MDHEN and SYDVKM. The CDR3 protein is CATGVTLNTEAFF. CDR3 coding DNA: TGTGCCACAGGAGTAACCCTGAACACTGAAGCTTTCTTT.

This clone came up once. The rearrangement joins TRBV28 to TRBJ2-7, with D perhaps TRBD2 (6 bases). This CDR3 spans 11 amino acids. CDR1 is MDHEN and CDR2 is SYDVKM in the germline V gene. The CDR3: CAANGGYEQYF. The CDR3 bases are TGTGCGGCAAACGGGGGTTACGAGCAGTACTTC.

The V gene is TRBV10-3, the J gene TRBJ1-3, with D hard to call. V was clipped by 7 bases and J by 1 base, with 11 bases between them. CDR3 length: 14 residues. Germline values: CDR1 ENHRY, CDR2 SYGVKD. The CDR3 spells CAITPIISGNTIYF. CDR3 in DNA: TGTGCCATCACCCCCATCATATCTGGAAACACCATATATTTT.

The chain has TRBV10-3 and TRBJ1-2; D perhaps matches TRBD1 (6 bases). Germline V lookup: CDR1 ENHRY, CDR2 SYGVKD. The CDR3 contains 16 residues. The V and J ends lost 6 bases and 0 bases respectively, with 17 bases between them. The CDR3 protein is CAISRTGLSTNYGYTF. CDR3 nucleotides: TGTGCCATCAGCAGAACAGGGCTCTCCACTAACTATGGCTACACCTTC.

This clone was observed a few times. The chain links TRBV28 to TRBJ2-7; tentative D call: TRBD1 (6 bases). Trimming took 8 bases from V and 5 from J, leaving 19 bases between them. This CDR3 comprises 14 residues. Germline V lookup: CDR1 MDHEN, CDR2 SYDVKM. For the CDR3, the DNA is TGTGCCAGCGACCCATTCCTCAGGGGAAACGAGCAGTACTTC. Translated: CASDPFLRGNEQYF.

There are a few counts of this clone. This chain joins TRBV15 and TRBJ1-5; tentative D call: TRBD1 (6 bases). Per germline, CDR1 LNHNV and CDR2 YYDKDF (reference sequence). The CDR3 runs to 14 residues. Trimming pared 8 bases from V and 5 bases from J, leaving 16 bases between. The CDR3 loop reads CATGPNGQHQPQHF. The CDR3 DNA reads TGTGCCACCGGCCCGAATGGACAGCATCAGCCCCAGCATTTT. Full variable domain (remainder filled in from reference TRBV15 and TRBJ1-5): DAMVIQNPRYQVTQFGKPVTLSCSQTLNHNVMYWYQQKSSQAPKLLFHYYDKDFNNEADTPDNFQSRRPNTSFCFLDIRSPGLGDTAMYLCATGPNGQHQPQHFGDGTRLSIL.

The chain has TRBV7-8 and TRBJ1-4, with D possibly being TRBD1 (6 bases). Trimming pared 5 bases from V and 0 bases from J, leaving 16 bases between. This CDR3 contains 17 residues. Germline assignment: CDR1 SGHVS and CDR2 FQNEAQ. The CDR3 DNA follows: TGTGCCAGCAGCCAAAGACAGGCAAGGGCAACTAATGAAAAACTGTTTTTT. Amino acids: CASSQRQARATNEKLFF.

J is TRBJ1-5 and V is TRBV10-1; D gene ambiguous. Germline V lookup: CDR1 WNHNN, CDR2 SYGVQD (reference sequence). The CDR3 is made up of 13 amino acids. Between the trimmed V and J ends, which lost 0 bases and 8 bases, there was a span of 8 bases. CDR3 sequence: CASSESPGEPQHF. CDR3 coding DNA: TGCGCCAGCAGTGAGTCGCCCGGAGAGCCCCAGCATTTT.

The chain carries TRBV9 and TRBJ1-5, with D possibly being TRBD1 (6 bases). The germline V and J ends were trimmed by 5 bases and 3 bases, with 15 bases remaining between them. The length of the CDR3 is 15 residues. Germline CDR1 SGDLS, CDR2 YYNGEE. CDR3 bases: TGTGCCAGCAGTGAAACAGGGAACACCAATCAGCCCCAGCATTTT. This gives the protein CASSETGNTNQPQHF.

The gene calls are TRBV7-9 and TRBJ2-1; D is possibly TRBD1 (6 bases). CDR1 and CDR2 (germline): SEHNR, FQNEAQ (reference sequence). The CDR3 extends over 14 amino acids. V was clipped by 1 base and J by 10 bases, with 14 bases between them. The CDR3 DNA reads TGTGCCAGCAGCTTAGGACGGACAGCTCAAGAGCAGTTCTTC. Its protein is CASSLGRTAQEQFF.

V gene TRBV10-3 combines with J gene TRBJ2-7; 7 bases map to TRBD1. Germline CDR1 and CDR2: ENHRY and SYGVKD. The CDR3 contains 13 residues. This CDR3 reads CAYSGTVSYEQYF. DNA of the CDR3: TGTGCATACTCCGGGACAGTCTCCTACGAGCAGTACTTC.

This chain links TRBV5-4 with TRBJ2-5; 9 nucleotides line up with TRBD2. V shed 0 bases, J shed 5 bases, and the junction held 8 bases outside the gene matches. There are 16 residues in the CDR3. Germline V CDR1 and CDR2: SGHNT, YYREEE (reference sequence). In nucleotides, the CDR3 is TGTGCCAGCAGCTTGGGAGGTAGCGGGGGTCGGGAGACCCAGTACTTC. This codes for CASSLGGSGGRETQYF. Drawing the rest from reference TRBV5-4 and TRBJ2-5, the complete variable domain is ETGVTQSPTHLIKTRGQQVTLRCSSQSGHNTVSWYQQALGQGPQFIFQYYREEENGRGNFPPRFSGLQFPNYSSELNVNALELDDSALYLCASSLGGSGGRETQYFGPGTRLLVL.

This rearrangement joins TRBV28 to TRBJ1-4; D is ambiguous. The V gene's germline CDR1 is MDHEN and CDR2 SYDVKM. This CDR3 region has 13 residues. Trimming took off 5 bases at V and 6 bases at J, with 10 bases between the two ends. CDR3 bases: TGTGCCAGCAGTCCGCCTCGGGATGAAAAACTGTTTTTT. The encoded protein is CASSPPRDEKLFF.

V is TRBV2 and J is TRBJ1-5; 7 nucleotides match TRBD1. Germline trimming cut 10 bases from V and 5 bases from J; bases unmatched to any gene: 5. The CDR3 length is 12 residues. CDR1 SNHLY and CDR2 FYNNEI come from the germline V gene. CDR3 nucleotide sequence: TGTGCCATTTCCAGGGGGGATCAGCCCCAGCATTTT. Translated: CAISRGDQPQHF.

The rearrangement links TRBV6-2 or TRBV6-3 to TRBJ2-1; 8 bases agree with TRBD2. CDR1 and CDR2 from the germline V gene are MNHEY and SVGEGT. Losses at the gene ends were 2 bases for V and 7 bases for J; bases not matched to a gene: 4. This CDR3 region has 14 residues. For the CDR3, the DNA is TGTGCCAGCAGTTACCCCGGGACTAGTAATGAGCAGTTCTTC. Translating gives CASSYPGTSNEQFF.

The rearrangement links TRBV7-8 to TRBJ2-2; the D gene is possibly TRBD1 (6 bases). V dropped 1 base and J dropped 5 bases, with 23 bases sitting between them. The CDR3 runs 19 residues. Per germline, CDR1 SGHVS and CDR2 FQNEAQ. This CDR3 reads CASSLDYLRLRGQTGELFF. The CDR3 DNA is TGTGCCAGCAGCTTAGATTATTTAAGGCTAAGGGGACAAACCGGGGAGCTGTTTTTT.

The gene calls are TRBV15 and TRBJ1-2, with D tentatively TRBD1 (6 bases). V lost 1 base and J lost 5, with 14 bases in between. CDR1 LNHNV and CDR2 YYDKDF come from the germline V gene (reference sequence). The CDR3 runs to 15 residues. CDR3 residues: CATSRGGSQGYGYTF. CDR3 DNA: TGTGCCACCAGCAGAGGGGGCAGCCAGGGGTATGGCTACACCTTC. The complete variable domain, with remaining parts taken from reference TRBV15 and TRBJ1-2, reads DAMVIQNPRYQVTQFGKPVTLSCSQTLNHNVMYWYQQKSSQAPKLLFHYYDKDFNNEADTPDNFQSRRPNTSFCFLDIRSPGLGDTAMYLCATSRGGSQGYGYTFGSGTRLTVV.

The chain joins TRBV20-1 to TRBJ2-1, with D unresolved. V was pared by 7 bases and J by 5 bases, with 9 bases between. The germline V gene has CDR1 DFQATT and CDR2 SNEGSKA (reference sequence). The CDR3 consists of 11 residues. CDR3 nucleotide sequence: TGCAGTGTGTTGGGAAACAATGAGCAGTTCTTC. Translation: CSVLGNNEQFF.

The chain recombines TRBV20-1 with TRBJ1-5; D is undetermined. Trimming removed 8 bases at V and 7 bases at J, with 9 bases between. The CDR3 contains 10 residues. Germline V gene data show CDR1 as DFQATT and CDR2 as SNEGSKA (reference sequence). CDR3 bases: TGCAGTTTAGGGTCCCAGCCCCAGCATTTT. It is translated as CSLGSQPQHF.

This chain links TRBV4-2 with TRBJ2-5, with TRBD2 identical over 9 bases. The CDR3 totals 16 residues. V shed 0 bases and J 1 base; nucleotides not matched to a gene: 3. Germline V gives CDR1 LGHNA, CDR2 YNFKEQ. The chain's CDR3 is CASSQDWRGGQETQYF. The CDR3 DNA sequence: TGTGCCAGCAGCCAAGATTGGCGGGGGGGCCAAGAGACCCAGTACTTC.

This clone showed up just once. The chain employs TRBV29-1 and TRBJ2-1; 11 bases align to TRBD2. The CDR3 is 12 residues long. CDR1 and CDR2 (germline): SQVTM, ANQGSEA. J lost 7 bases, V lost 7 bases, and 3 bases had no gene match. The CDR3 DNA follows: TGCAGCGAGGGACTAGCGGAAAATGAGCAGTTCTTC. Protein product: CSEGLAENEQFF.

The chain has TRBV6-5 and TRBJ2-1, with 9 bases matching TRBD2. Germline CDR1 and CDR2: MNHEY and SVGAGI. After removal of 6 bases from V and 4 bases from J, the junction contained 7 bases not matched to a gene. This CDR3 is built from 15 residues. Written as DNA, the CDR3 is TGTGCCAGCAGAGTGACTAGCGGTCTTTACAATGAGCAGTTCTTC. This encodes CASRVTSGLYNEQFF.

The chain joins TRBV2 to TRBJ1-2, with 11 bases lining up with TRBD1. There are 12 residues in the CDR3. CDR1 and CDR2 (germline): SNHLY, FYNNEI. Losses at the gene ends were 10 bases for V and 7 bases for J; bases not matched to a gene: 5. In nucleotides, the CDR3 is TGTGCCAAGGGACAGGGGGTTAGTGGCTACACCTTC. It is translated as CAKGQGVSGYTF.

The rearrangement joins TRBV7-2 to TRBJ2-1, with TRBD2 identical over 11 bases. V was clipped by 5 bases and J by 7 bases; unmatched bases: 10. The CDR3 has 16 residues. Per germline, CDR1 SGHTA and CDR2 FQGNSA. In DNA, the CDR3 is TGTGCCAGCAGCCGCCAACTAGCGGGAGTAGGAAATGAGCAGTTCTTC. It encodes CASSRQLAGVGNEQFF. Based on the CDR3 plus reference TRBV7-2 and TRBJ2-1, the full variable domain is GAGVSQSPSNKVTEKGKDVELRCDPISGHTALYWYRQSLGQGLEFLIYFQGNSAPDKSGLPSDRFSAERTGGSVSTLTIQRTQQEDSAVYLCASSRQLAGVGNEQFFGPGTRLTVL.